This T cell receptor (beta chain) was captured by sequencing in a study of blood T cell repertoires in COVID-19. Study as a whole: Researchers got acute and convalescent COVID-19 samples from the United States, Italy and Spain. Sources were T cells, B-cell-depleted T cells, or PBMCs; the material itself was cDNA or gDNA.

Seattle patients were enrolled while actively infected and followed longitudinally. Repertoires were generated with immunoSEQ multiplex PCR, while TCRdb's copy carries only in-frame clones and drops some. Here the sample spans 56,000 or so clones, 89% being singletons. CDR1 and CDR2 from the germline V gene are MNHEY and SVGAGI. The CDR3 loop spans 15 amino acids. V lost 2 bases to trimming and J lost 1 base; unmatched junction nucleotides: 2. Sequenced input: peripheral blood. The clonotype was recovered from a woman aged 60-75 years with COVID-19, enrolled during active disease. The chain combines TRBV6-5 with TRBJ1-2; 9 bases align to TRBD1. CDR3 sequence (DNA): TGTGCCAGCAGTTACGGGACAGGGTATAACTATGGCTACACCTTC. Encoded protein: CASSYGTGYNYGYTF.